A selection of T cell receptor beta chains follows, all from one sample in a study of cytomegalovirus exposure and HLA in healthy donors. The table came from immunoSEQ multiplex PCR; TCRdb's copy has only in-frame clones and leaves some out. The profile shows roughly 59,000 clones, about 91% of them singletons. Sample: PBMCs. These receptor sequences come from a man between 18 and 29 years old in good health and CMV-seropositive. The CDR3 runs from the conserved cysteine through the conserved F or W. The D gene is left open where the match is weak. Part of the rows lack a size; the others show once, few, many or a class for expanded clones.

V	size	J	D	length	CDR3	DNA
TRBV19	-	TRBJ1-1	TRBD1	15	CASSIGWTGVTEAFF	TGTGCCAGTAGTATCGGTTGGACAGGGGTGACTGAAGCTTTCTTT
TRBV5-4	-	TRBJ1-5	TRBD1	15	CASSLGGQGYQPQHF	TGTGCCAGCAGCTTGGGGGGACAGGGTTATCAGCCCCAGCATTTT
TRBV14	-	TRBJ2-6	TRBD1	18	CASSSGRGQRSGANVLTF	TGTGCCAGCAGCTCGGGCAGGGGACAGCGCTCTGGGGCCAACGTCCTGACTTTC
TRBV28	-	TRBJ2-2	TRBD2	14	CASSYSGGSGELFF	TGTGCCAGCAGTTACTCGGGGGGGAGTGGGGAGCTGTTTTTT
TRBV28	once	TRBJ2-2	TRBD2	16	CASRVLAGGYTGELFF	TGTGCCAGCAGAGTCTTAGCGGGAGGGTACACCGGGGAGCTGTTTTTT
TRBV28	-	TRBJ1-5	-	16	CASSLSPGSSNQPQHF	TGTGCCAGCAGTTTATCCCCAGGGTCGAGCAATCAGCCCCAGCATTTT
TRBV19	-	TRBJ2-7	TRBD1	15	CASSRSDRGGYEQYF	TGTGCCAGTAGTAGGTCCGACAGGGGAGGTTACGAGCAGTACTTC
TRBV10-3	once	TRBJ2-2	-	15	CAISGPRREAGELFF	TGTGCCATCAGTGGACCCCGAAGGGAGGCCGGGGAGCTGTTTTTT
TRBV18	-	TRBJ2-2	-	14	CASSHTTGAGELFF	TGTGCCAGCTCACACACCACGGGGGCCGGGGAGCTGTTTTTT
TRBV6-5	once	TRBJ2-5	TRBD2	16	CASSYRSGGLEETQYF	TGTGCCAGCAGTTACAGGAGCGGGGGACTGGAAGAGACCCAGTACTTC
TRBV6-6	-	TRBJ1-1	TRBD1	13	CASSYDRGTEAFF	TGTGCCAGCAGTTACGACAGGGGCACTGAAGCTTTCTTT
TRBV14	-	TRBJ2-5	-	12	CASSLFQETQYF	TGTGCCAGCTCACTCTTCCAAGAGACCCAGTACTTC
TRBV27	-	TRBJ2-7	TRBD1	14	CASSLGTVNYEQYF	TGTGCCAGCAGTTTGGGGACAGTTAACTACGAGCAGTACTTC
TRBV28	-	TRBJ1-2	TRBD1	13	CASSYRGWPGYTF	TGTGCCAGCAGCTACAGGGGATGGCCTGGCTACACCTTC
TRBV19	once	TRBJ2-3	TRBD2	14	CASSFGTNTDTQYF	TGTGCCAGTAGTTTCGGGACTAACACAGATACGCAGTATTTT
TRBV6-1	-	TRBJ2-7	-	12	CASTGVSYEQYF	TGTGCCAGCACGGGGGTCTCCTACGAGCAGTACTTC
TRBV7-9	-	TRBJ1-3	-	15	CASSPDTTEGNTIYF	TGTGCCAGCAGCCCCGACACGACGGAAGGAAACACCATATATTTT
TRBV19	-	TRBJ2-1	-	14	CASSTTDYIDEQFF	TGTGCCAGTAGTACAACCGACTACATCGATGAGCAGTTCTTC
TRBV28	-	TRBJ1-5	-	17	CASSARTDPWGNQPQHF	TGTGCCAGCAGCGCCAGGACAGACCCATGGGGCAATCAGCCCCAGCATTTT
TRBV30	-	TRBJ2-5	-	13	CAWSPGGQETQYF	TGTGCCTGGAGTCCGGGTGGCCAAGAGACCCAGTACTTC
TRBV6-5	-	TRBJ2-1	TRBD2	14	CASSEGGRHNEQFF	TGTGCCAGCAGTGAGGGCGGGAGGCACAATGAGCAGTTCTTC
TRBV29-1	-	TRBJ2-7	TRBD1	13	CSVADRVAGEQYF	TGCAGCGTTGCGGACAGGGTAGCCGGCGAGCAGTACTTC
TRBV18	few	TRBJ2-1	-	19	CASSPTPAGTVPERDEQFF	TGTGCCAGCTCACCAACCCCTGCGGGGACAGTCCCCGAGCGGGATGAGCAGTTCTTC
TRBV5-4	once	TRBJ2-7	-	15	CASSLGGGRLGEQYF	TGTGCCAGCAGCCTAGGGGGGGGACGTTTGGGCGAGCAGTACTTC
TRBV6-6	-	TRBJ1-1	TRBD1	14	CASSPTGKNTEAFF	TGTGCCAGCAGTCCGACAGGGAAGAACACTGAAGCTTTCTTT
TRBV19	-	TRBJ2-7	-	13	CASSSTQAGEQYF	TGTGCCAGTAGTTCGACTCAAGCGGGCGAGCAGTACTTC
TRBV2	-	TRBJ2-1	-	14	CASVERVLLSEQFF	TGTGCCAGCGTAGAGCGGGTCCTGCTTAGTGAGCAGTTCTTC
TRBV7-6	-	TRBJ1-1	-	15	CASSLSQGGDTEAFF	TGTGCCAGCAGCTTAAGTCAGGGTGGGGACACTGAAGCTTTCTTT
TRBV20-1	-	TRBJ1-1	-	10	CSAPQTEAFF	TGCAGTGCCCCACAAACTGAAGCTTTCTTT
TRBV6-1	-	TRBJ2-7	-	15	CASSPRGGGSYEQYF	TGTGCCAGCAGCCCCCGGGGTGGGGGGTCCTACGAGCAGTACTTC
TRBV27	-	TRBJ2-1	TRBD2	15	CASSLKASGYNEQFF	TGTGCCAGCAGTTTAAAGGCTAGCGGCTACAATGAGCAGTTCTTC
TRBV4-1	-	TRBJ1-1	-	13	CASSQGRGTEAFF	TGCGCCAGCAGCCAAGGTCGGGGCACTGAAGCTTTCTTT
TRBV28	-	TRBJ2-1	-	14	CAIERKAYYNEQFF	TGTGCCATCGAGAGGAAAGCTTACTACAATGAGCAGTTCTTC